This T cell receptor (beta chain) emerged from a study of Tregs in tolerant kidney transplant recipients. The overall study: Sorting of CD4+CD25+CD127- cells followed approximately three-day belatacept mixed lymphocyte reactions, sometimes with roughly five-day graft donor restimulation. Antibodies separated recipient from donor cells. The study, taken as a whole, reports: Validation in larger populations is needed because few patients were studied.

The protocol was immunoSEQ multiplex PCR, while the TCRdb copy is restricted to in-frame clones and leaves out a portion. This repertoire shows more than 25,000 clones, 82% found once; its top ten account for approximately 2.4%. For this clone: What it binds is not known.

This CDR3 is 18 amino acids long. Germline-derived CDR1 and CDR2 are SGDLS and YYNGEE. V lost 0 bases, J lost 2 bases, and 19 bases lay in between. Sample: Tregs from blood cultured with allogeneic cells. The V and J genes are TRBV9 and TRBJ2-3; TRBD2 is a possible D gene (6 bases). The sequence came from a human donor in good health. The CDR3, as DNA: TGTGCCAGCAGCGTAGCTACGAGGGCGGGATGGAACACAGATACGCAGTATTTT. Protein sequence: CASSVATRAGWNTDTQYF.